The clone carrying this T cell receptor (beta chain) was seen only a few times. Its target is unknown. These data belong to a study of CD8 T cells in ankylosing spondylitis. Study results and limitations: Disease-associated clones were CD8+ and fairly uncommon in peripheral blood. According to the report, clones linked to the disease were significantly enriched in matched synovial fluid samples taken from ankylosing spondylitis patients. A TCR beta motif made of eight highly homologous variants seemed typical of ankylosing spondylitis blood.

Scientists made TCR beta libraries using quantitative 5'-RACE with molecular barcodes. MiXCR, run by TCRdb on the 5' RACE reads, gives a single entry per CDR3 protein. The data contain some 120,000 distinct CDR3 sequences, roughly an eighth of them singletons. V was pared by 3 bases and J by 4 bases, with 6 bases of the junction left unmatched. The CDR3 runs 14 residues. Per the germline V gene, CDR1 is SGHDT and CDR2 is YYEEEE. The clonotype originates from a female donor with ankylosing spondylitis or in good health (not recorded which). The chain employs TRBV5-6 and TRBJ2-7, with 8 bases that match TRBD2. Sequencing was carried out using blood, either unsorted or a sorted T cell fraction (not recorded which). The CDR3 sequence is CASSSPSGFYEQYF. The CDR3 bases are TGTGCCAGCAGCTCGCCTAGCGGGTTTTACGAGCAGTACTTC.